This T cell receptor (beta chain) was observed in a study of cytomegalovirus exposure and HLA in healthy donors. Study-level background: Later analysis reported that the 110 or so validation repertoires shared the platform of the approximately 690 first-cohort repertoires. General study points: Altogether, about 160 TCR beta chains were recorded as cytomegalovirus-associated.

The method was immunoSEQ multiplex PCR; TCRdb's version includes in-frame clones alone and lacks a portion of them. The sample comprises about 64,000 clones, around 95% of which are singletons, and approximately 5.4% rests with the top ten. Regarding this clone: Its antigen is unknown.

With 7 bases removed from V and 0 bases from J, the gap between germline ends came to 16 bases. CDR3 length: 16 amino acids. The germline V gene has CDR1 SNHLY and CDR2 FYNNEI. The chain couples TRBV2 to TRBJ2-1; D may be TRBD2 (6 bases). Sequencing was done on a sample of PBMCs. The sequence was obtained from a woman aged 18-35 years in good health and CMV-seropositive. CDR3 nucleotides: TGTGCCAGCACTGCTTTGGGCGGGGTCTCCTACAATGAGCAGTTCTTC. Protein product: CASTALGGVSYNEQFF.